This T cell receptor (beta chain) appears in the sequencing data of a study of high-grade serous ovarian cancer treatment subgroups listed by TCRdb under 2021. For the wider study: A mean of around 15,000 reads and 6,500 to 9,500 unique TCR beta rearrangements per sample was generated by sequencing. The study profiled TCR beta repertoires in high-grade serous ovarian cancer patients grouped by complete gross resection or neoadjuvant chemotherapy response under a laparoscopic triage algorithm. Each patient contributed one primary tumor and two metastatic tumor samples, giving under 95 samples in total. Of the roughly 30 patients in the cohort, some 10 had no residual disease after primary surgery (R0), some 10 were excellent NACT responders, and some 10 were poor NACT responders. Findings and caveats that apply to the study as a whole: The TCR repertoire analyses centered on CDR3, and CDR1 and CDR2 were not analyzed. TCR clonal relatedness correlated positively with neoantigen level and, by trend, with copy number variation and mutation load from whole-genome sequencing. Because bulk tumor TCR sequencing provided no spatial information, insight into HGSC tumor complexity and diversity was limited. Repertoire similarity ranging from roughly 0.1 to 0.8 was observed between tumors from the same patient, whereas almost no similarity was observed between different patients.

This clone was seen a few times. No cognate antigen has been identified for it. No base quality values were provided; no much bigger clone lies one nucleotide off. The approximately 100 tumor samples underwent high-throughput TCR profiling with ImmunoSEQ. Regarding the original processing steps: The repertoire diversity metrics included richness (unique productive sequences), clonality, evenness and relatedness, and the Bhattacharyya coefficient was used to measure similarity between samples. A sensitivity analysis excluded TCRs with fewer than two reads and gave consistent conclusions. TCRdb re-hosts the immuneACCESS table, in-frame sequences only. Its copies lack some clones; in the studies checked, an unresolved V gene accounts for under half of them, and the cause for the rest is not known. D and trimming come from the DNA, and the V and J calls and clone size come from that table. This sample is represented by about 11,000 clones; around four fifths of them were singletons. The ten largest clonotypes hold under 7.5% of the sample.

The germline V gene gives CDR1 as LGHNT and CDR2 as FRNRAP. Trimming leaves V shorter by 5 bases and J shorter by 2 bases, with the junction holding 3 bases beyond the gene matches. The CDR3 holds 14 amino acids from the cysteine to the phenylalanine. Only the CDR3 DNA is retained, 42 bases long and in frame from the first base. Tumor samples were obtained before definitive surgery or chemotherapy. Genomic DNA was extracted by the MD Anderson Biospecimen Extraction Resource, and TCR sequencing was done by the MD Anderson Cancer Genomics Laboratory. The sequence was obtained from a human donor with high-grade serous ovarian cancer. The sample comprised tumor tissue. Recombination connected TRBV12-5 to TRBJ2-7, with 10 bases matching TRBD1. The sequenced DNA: TGTGCTAGTGGTACAGGACAGGGGGCCTACGAGCAGTACTTC. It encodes CASGTGQGAYEQYF.